This is a list of T cell receptor beta chains from one sample in a study of blood T cell repertoires in COVID-19. Using immunoSEQ multiplex PCR, the repertoire was profiled, and TCRdb retains in-frame clones only, with some absent. The sample records around 260,000 clones, approximately 88% being singletons. Sample: peripheral blood. The receptors were sampled from a middle-aged woman who had recovered from COVID-19. CDR3s include the opening cysteine and the closing phenylalanine or tryptophan. The D gene is left open where the match is weak.

13 | NA | TRBV4-1 | CASSLTPGQPQHF
12 | NA | TRBV5-1 | CASSFRVDTQYF
14 | NA | TRBV5-6 | CASSFQQGVTEAFF
14 | TRBD1 | TRBV4-1 | CASRGPGQKTEQYF
17 | TRBD2 | TRBV3-1/TRBV3-2 | CASRSAAGGYNTGELFF
15 | NA | TRBV19 | CASSITGRSSYEQYF
16 | TRBD2 | TRBV18 | CASSRSGTSGSNEQFF
13 | NA | TRBV6-5 | CASSINREDTQYF
15 | NA | TRBV6-5 | CASRYTGFVGNTIYF
14 | TRBD1 | TRBV6-5 | CASRPDRGRDGYTF
11 | NA | TRBV30 | CAWSEAGRAFF
13 | NA | TRBV7-8 | CASSQDILYGYTF
14 | TRBD2 | TRBV28 | CASSLAGGGETQYF
15 | NA | TRBV7-3 | CASSPQGGAINEQFF
11 | TRBD2 | TRBV12-3/TRBV12-4 | CASGGGLRLYF
14 | NA | TRBV20-1 | CSASGGERQETQYF
14 | TRBD1 | TRBV9 | CASSVGGGDYGYTF
15 | TRBD2 | TRBV19 | CASSIDQRDRGEQFF
13 | TRBD2 | TRBV7-9 | CASSPGGQETQYF
14 | NA | TRBV7-9 | CASSSKGQSYEQYF
17 | TRBD2 | TRBV9 | CASSVRLGLAGVDEQFF
14 | TRBD1 | TRBV24-1 | CATSDPGTEETQYF
14 | TRBD2 | TRBV27 | CASRPPGEGYEQYF
15 | NA | TRBV30 | CAWSRGTRRTDTQYF
15 | TRBD2 | TRBV7-9 | CASSPSGPPYNEQFF
15 | NA | TRBV7-3 | CASSLNPGARAEQYF
13 | NA | TRBV5-1 | CASSFQGNNEQFF
15 | TRBD2 | TRBV7-3 | CASSLGRVIYNEQFF
16 | TRBD2 | TRBV9 | CASSATSGRNTDTQYF
16 | NA | TRBV5-1 | CASSLGLWRDNEKLFF
14 | TRBD1 | TRBV11-2 | CASRETGAPYEQYF
17 | NA | TRBV7-3 | CASSTKTGSSGANVLTF
14 | NA | TRBV7-9 | CASSLFKEPLGQFF
15 | TRBD2 | TRBV15 | CATSRVVGGNYEQYF
15 | NA | TRBV27 | CASSLLSGQRNEQFF
14 | TRBD1 | TRBV18 | CASSPNDRADTQYF
16 | TRBD2 | TRBV4-1 | CASSRELAGEGYEQYF
14 | NA | TRBV25-1 | CASSSGILTGELFF
16 | TRBD1 | TRBV4-1 | CASSQYRDRGNEKLFF
15 | TRBD2 | TRBV5-1 | CASSQRTSGTDTQYF
15 | TRBD1 | TRBV19 | CASSIAKSGGAGQFF
11 | NA | TRBV29-1 | CSVSPGDEQYF
11 | NA | TRBV12-3/TRBV12-4 | CASSFGDTQYF
14 | TRBD2 | TRBV9 | CASSVAGGLDTQYF
14 | NA | TRBV30 | CAWSVYRIRPEAFF
23 | TRBD1 | TRBV24-1 | CATSDPPRGQGPSRPSEADTQYF
16 | NA | TRBV4-2 | CASALHFGSESYEQYF
16 | NA | TRBV18 | CASSGIADFVSYEQYF
16 | TRBD2 | TRBV15 | CATSRESLAVQETQYF
13 | NA | TRBV19 | CASMDYRGTEAFF
14 | TRBD2 | TRBV6-2/TRBV6-3 | CASSALSGSETQYF
18 | TRBD1 | TRBV18 | CASSLFSGQDLSNTEAFF